This T cell receptor (beta chain) was identified during a study of monozygotic twins with inflammatory bowel disease (dated by TCRdb to between 2018 and 2020). About the study as a whole: A total of 28 monozygotic twin pairs were included in the full study, comprising nine German pairs (four IBD-concordant, five IBD-discordant) and 19 IBD-discordant Danish pairs. Each individual had, on average, about 151 000 unique TCRalpha sequences and 181 000 unique TCRbeta sequences available for analysis. The search for disease-associated traits relied mainly on comparing IBD patients with their genetically identical healthy co-twins within discordant pairs.

General study outcomes and caveats: Compared with healthy twins, IBD patients had fewer clonotypes in common with other individuals, a difference most pronounced in patients showing signs of disease activity. Different T cell subtypes could not be distinguished in the analysis. Measured by the inverse Simpson index, TCRbeta repertoire diversity was lower in IBD patients than in their healthy co-twins. Repertoire similarity did not differ between concordant and discordant twins, possibly due to limited statistical power. Because patients received different immunosuppressive treatments, the repertoires may have picked up extra background noise and variability between individuals. No single strong signal or clonotype linked to IBD turned up in the results, so the idea that one exists was not supported.

For CDR1 and CDR2, the germline V gene (reference sequence) lists MNHNY and SVGAGI. There are 13 amino acids in the CDR3, from cysteine to phenylalanine inclusive. The DNA is unrecorded. In regard to this clonotype: The specificity of this receptor is unknown.

A roughly 2.5 ml peripheral blood sample was drawn into PAXgene tubes per donor and stored at -80°C. Without any T cell sorting, total RNA was extracted from whole blood using the PAXgene blood miRNA kit on an automated QIAcube. Peripheral blood from monozygotic twin pairs who were concordant or discordant for inflammatory bowel disease underwent deep TCRalpha and TCRbeta repertoire profiling using unique molecular barcoding. Smoking habits were recorded for all twin pairs, and each individual was classified as a current, former or never smoker. Library construction relied on 5' RACE. Each TCR library was prepared from about 3,400 ng of total RNA. For each sample, cDNA synthesis with SMARTScribe reverse transcriptase was split into eight separate reactions. During cDNA synthesis, template switching was used to introduce unique molecular identifiers that contained a 6-nucleotide sample barcode. Two nested PCRs of approximately 16 and 10 cycles amplified the TCRalpha and TCRbeta cDNA, and bead purification followed each PCR. Before amplification, cDNA was treated with uracil DNA-glycosylase and purified using the QIAquick PCR purification kit. In the second PCR, Illumina TruSeq-compatible adapters and sample-specific barcodes were added. TapeStation and Qubit were used to check library quality and concentration, and about 5 ng of each library was pooled. Sequencing of pooled libraries was carried out on an Illumina HiSeq2500 single-index Rapid Run using 2 x 100 bp reads and custom sequencing primers. On the authors' methods: PCR and sequencing errors were corrected by UMI-based consensus assembly using MiGEC version 1.2.6. MiXCR version 2.1.1 was used for V(D)J alignment, clonotype assembly and CDR3 extraction. To normalise gene usage, clonotype sharing and MAIT/NKT TCR abundance, the analysis used the top 1000, 10 000 and 20 000 clonotypes per sample. After downsampling to 27 000 UMIs, diversity was calculated as the inverse Simpson index using the vegan R package. Paired Mann-Whitney U tests were applied to discordant twin pairs, and Benjamini-Hochberg correction was used for multiple testing. TCRdb reprocessed the raw reads; every CDR3 protein sequence is a single record, and DNA is not supplied. The V and J calls here are based on TCRdb, not the publication. The sample's clone listing holds 300,000 to 450,000 distinct CDR3 sequences. Clones ranked in the top ten supply around 2.6% of the sample.

This clonotype was sampled from a human donor with ulcerative colitis or Crohn's disease, or a healthy co-twin of an affected twin (not recorded which). The chain couples TRBV6-6 to TRBJ1-2. Sequencing used blood. The CDR3 corresponds to CASSYSPDYGYTF.